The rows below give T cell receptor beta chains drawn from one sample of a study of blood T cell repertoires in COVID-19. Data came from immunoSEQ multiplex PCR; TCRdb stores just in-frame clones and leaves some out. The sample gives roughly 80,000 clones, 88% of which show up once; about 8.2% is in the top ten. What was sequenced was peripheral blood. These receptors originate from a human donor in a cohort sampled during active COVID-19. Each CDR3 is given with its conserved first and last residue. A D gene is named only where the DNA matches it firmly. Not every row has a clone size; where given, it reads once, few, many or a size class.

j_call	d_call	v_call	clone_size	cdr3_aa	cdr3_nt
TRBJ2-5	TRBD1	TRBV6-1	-	CASSGTGGYGMETQYF	TGTGCCAGCAGTGGGACAGGGGGCTATGGTATGGAGACCCAGTACTTC
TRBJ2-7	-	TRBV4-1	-	CASSHTDRTYEQYF	TGCGCCAGCAGCCATACTGACAGAACCTACGAGCAGTACTTC
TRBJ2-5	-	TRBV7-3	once	CASSPGAGGETQYF	TGTGCCAGCAGCCCCGGGGCAGGGGGGGAGACCCAGTACTTC
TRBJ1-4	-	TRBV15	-	CATSREPQEKLFF	TGTGCCACCAGCAGGGAGCCCCAGGAAAAACTGTTTTTT
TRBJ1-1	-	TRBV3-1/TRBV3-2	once	CASSLGTSEAFF	TGTGCCAGCAGCCTCGGGACAAGTGAAGCTTTCTTT
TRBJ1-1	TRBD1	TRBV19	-	CASSIMTGVAEAFF	TGTGCCAGTAGTATTATGACAGGGGTCGCTGAAGCTTTCTTT
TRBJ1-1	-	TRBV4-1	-	CASSQEGGRVTEAFF	TGCGCCAGCAGCCAAGAGGGGGGGCGCGTCACTGAAGCTTTCTTT
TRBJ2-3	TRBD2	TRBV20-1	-	CSASAESGTSGTDTQYF	TGCAGTGCTAGTGCAGAATCCGGGACTAGCGGCACAGATACGCAGTATTTT
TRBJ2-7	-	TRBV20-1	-	CSAPQAGKQYF	TGCAGTGCCCCCCAAGCAGGGAAGCAGTACTTC
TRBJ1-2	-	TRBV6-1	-	CASSEPGLANYGYTF	TGTGCCAGCAGTGAACCGGGGTTAGCTAACTATGGCTACACCTTC
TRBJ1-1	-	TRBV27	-	CASSLQGTTEAFF	TGTGCCAGCAGTTTACAGGGGACCACTGAAGCTTTCTTT
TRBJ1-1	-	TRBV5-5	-	CASILEAANTEAFF	TGTGCCAGCATCTTAGAGGCGGCGAACACTGAAGCTTTCTTT
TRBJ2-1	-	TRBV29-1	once	CGIQGNSYNEQFF	TGCGGAATACAGGGCAACTCCTACAATGAGCAGTTCTTC
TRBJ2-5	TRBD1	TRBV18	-	CASSPNSTGPETQYF	TGTGCCAGCTCACCCAACTCGACAGGGCCGGAGACCCAGTACTTC
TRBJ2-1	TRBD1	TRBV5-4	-	CASSSRDRASIEQFF	TGTGCCAGCAGCTCCCGGGACAGGGCCTCGATTGAGCAGTTCTTC
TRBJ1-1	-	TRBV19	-	CASTPTAANTEAFF	TGTGCCAGTACCCCGACAGCCGCGAACACTGAAGCTTTCTTT
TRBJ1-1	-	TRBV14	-	CASSQAPASTAFF	TGTGCCAGCAGCCAAGCCCCTGCATCTACAGCTTTCTTT
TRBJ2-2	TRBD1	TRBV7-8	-	CASSLVIGQGRTWELFF	TGTGCCAGCAGCTTAGTAATAGGACAGGGGAGGACCTGGGAGCTGTTTTTT
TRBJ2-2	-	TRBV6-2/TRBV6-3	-	CASSRTLTRSTGELFF	TGTGCCAGCAGTCGAACCCTCACTAGGTCCACCGGGGAGCTGTTTTTT
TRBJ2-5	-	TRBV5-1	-	CASSLGPSQETQYF	TGCGCCAGCAGTCTGGGCCCCAGCCAAGAGACCCAGTACTTC
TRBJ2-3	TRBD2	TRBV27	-	CASSHRLPGLAGSTDTQYF	TGTGCCAGCAGTCACCGCCTCCCGGGACTAGCGGGAAGCACAGATACGCAGTATTTT
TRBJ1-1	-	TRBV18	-	CASSPGRQNVNTEAFF	TGTGCCAGCTCACCCGGGCGACAGAACGTCAACACTGAAGCTTTCTTT
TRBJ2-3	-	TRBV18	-	CASSPPERGGSDTQYF	TGTGCCAGCTCACCACCGGAGAGGGGAGGTTCAGATACGCAGTATTTT
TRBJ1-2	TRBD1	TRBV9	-	CASSTRDRELGGYTF	TGTGCCAGCAGCACACGGGACAGGGAGCTTGGGGGCTACACCTTC
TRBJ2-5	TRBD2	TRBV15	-	CATSRAPGGSPETQYF	TGTGCCACCAGCAGGGCGCCGGGAGGGAGTCCGGAGACCCAGTACTTC
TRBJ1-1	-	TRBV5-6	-	CASSFGGAPTEAFF	TGTGCCAGCAGCTTCGGGGGGGCCCCCACTGAAGCTTTCTTT
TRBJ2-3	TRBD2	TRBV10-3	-	CAITMTSGGALDTQYF	TGTGCCATCACCATGACTAGCGGGGGGGCCCTAGATACGCAGTATTTT
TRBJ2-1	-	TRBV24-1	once	CATSDSTFSGLNYNEQFF	TGTGCCACCAGTGATTCCACATTTTCGGGACTTAACTACAATGAGCAGTTCTTC
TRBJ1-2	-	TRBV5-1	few	CASSLALQIGNYGYTF	TGCGCCAGCAGCTTGGCTTTGCAGATCGGGAACTATGGCTACACCTTC
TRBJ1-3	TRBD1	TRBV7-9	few	CASSLIGTAFGNTIYF	TGTGCCAGCAGCTTAATAGGGACAGCTTTTGGAAACACCATATATTTT
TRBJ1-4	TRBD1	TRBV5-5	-	CASTTDRGPYEKLFF	TGTGCCAGCACCACCGACAGGGGCCCGTATGAAAAACTGTTTTTT
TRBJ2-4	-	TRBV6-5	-	CASSYHSSKNIQYF	TGTGCCAGCAGTTATCACAGTAGTAAAAACATTCAGTACTTC
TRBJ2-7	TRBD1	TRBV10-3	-	CAISESTGAYEQYF	TGTGCCATCAGTGAGTCTACAGGGGCCTACGAGCAGTACTTC
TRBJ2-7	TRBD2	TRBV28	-	CASSLTSGRYEQYF	TGTGCCAGCAGTTTGACTAGCGGACGCTACGAGCAGTACTTC
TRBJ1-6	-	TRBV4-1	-	CASSQDGGAPGSGTLHF	TGCGCCAGCAGCCAAGATGGGGGGGCGCCGGGGTCGGGAACCCTCCACTTT
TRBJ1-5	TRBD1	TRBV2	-	CASSAQGAGVGQHF	TGTGCCAGCAGTGCACAGGGGGCGGGAGTGGGTCAGCATTTT
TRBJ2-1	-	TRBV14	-	CASSLGRGANEQFF	TGTGCCAGCAGCCTCGGTCGGGGGGCGAATGAGCAGTTCTTC
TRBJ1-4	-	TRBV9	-	CASSVGTDATNEKLFF	TGTGCCAGCAGCGTAGGGACAGATGCAACTAATGAAAAACTGTTTTTT
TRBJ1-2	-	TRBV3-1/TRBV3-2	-	CASSQVLGQTNYGYTF	TGTGCCAGCAGCCAAGTTTTGGGACAAACTAACTATGGCTACACCTTC
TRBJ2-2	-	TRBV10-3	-	CAISESPGTTNTGELFF	TGTGCCATCAGTGAGTCGCCGGGGACAACGAACACCGGGGAGCTGTTTTTT
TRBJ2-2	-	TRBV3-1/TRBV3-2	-	CASSRGTYGNTGELFF	TGTGCCAGCAGCCGGGGGACTTACGGGAACACCGGGGAGCTGTTTTTT
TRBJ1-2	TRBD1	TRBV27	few	CASSLWGTDTPNYGYTF	TGTGCCAGCAGTTTATGGGGGACAGATACTCCTAACTATGGCTACACCTTC
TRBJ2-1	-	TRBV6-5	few	CASSTLGSEQFF	TGTGCCAGCAGTACCCTAGGCAGTGAGCAGTTCTTC
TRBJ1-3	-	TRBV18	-	CASSPASPPGNTIYF	TGTGCCAGCTCACCAGCTAGCCCCCCTGGAAACACCATATATTTT
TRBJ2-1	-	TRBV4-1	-	CASSQTVWRDDRAQFF	TGCGCCAGCAGCCAAACAGTTTGGCGGGACGACAGGGCCCAGTTCTTC
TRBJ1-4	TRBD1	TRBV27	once	CASSPLGQGYEKLFF	TGTGCCAGCAGCCCTCTAGGACAGGGGTATGAAAAACTGTTTTTT
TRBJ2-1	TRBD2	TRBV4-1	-	CASSQVLAAFNEQFF	TGCGCCAGCAGCCAAGTTCTAGCGGCCTTCAATGAGCAGTTCTTC
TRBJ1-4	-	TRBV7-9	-	CASSFSEKLFF	TGTGCCAGCAGCTTTAGTGAAAAACTGTTTTTT
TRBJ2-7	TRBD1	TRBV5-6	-	CASSRGQGPTYEQYF	TGTGCCAGCAGCAGAGGACAGGGGCCGACCTACGAGCAGTACTTC
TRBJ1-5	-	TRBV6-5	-	CASSYSGRDQPQHF	TGTGCCAGCAGTTATTCGGGGAGGGATCAGCCCCAGCATTTT
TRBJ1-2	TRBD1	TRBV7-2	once	CASSPIWTGVNRRYGYTF	TGTGCCAGCAGCCCGATTTGGACAGGGGTAAATCGGCGCTATGGCTACACCTTC
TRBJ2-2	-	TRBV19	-	CASSIGTGELFF	TGTGCCAGTAGTATCGGTACCGGGGAGCTGTTTTTT
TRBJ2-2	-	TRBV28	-	CASHVDTGELFF	TGTGCCAGCCACGTAGACACCGGGGAGCTGTTTTTT